This T cell receptor beta chain was identified in a study of CXCR3-negative and CXCR3-positive naive CD8 T cells. Note on this clonotype: Antigen unknown.

The CDR3 runs 15 residues. UMI-labeled TRB cDNA libraries were prepared by 5' RACE. TCRdb reworked the 5' RACE reads into one entry per CDR3 protein, no DNA. This sample's table reports tens of thousands of distinct CDR3 sequences. Overall study findings and caveats: Fresh PBMCs were used in most assays, and CXCR3 expression partially decreased after cryopreservation. Memory CD8+ T cell repertoires were far less diverse than both naive subsets. Naive cells positive for CXCR3 carried more hydrophobic TRB CDR3s than CXCR3-negative ones. Both naive subsets, CXCR3-negative and CXCR3-positive, displayed similar TRBV-TRBJ usage, unlike memory cells.

Input material: naive CXCR3+ CD8+ T cells from blood. Subset specified: CD45RO-CCR7+CD27+CD95- naive CD8+ T cells expressing CXCR3 (TNR3+). The chain employs TRBV12-3 or TRBV12-4 and TRBJ2-5; TCRdb selects TRBD1, and the lack of DNA leaves this call unchecked. The receptor comes from a human donor in good health. Some clones in this sample may be carry-over from other donors' samples. The CDR3 region is CASSDPDRDQETQYF.